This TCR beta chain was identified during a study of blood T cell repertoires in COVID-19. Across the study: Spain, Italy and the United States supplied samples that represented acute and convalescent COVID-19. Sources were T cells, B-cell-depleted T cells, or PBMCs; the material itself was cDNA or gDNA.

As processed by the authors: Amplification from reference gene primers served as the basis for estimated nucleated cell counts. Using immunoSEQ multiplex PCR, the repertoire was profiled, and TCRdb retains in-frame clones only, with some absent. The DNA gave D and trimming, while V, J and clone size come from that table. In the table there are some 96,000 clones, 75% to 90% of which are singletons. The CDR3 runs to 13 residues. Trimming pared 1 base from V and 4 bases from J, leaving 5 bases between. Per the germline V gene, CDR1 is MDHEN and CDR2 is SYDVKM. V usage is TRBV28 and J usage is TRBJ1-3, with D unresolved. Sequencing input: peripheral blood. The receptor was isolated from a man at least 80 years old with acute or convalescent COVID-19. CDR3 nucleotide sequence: TGTGCCAGCAGTTTATTATCCGGAAACACCATATATTTT. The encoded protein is CASSLLSGNTIYF.